Presented here are 3 T cell receptor beta chains from one specimen sequenced in a study of Graves' ophthalmopathy and Graves' hyperthyroidism. As the template, RNA transcripts were used to amplify TCR beta CDR3 regions. The library came from an HTBI-primed first-round RT-PCR and a second-round multiplex PCR. TCRdb analysed the multiplex PCR reads with MiXCR anew, one entry per CDR3 protein. In the table there are under 350,000 distinct CDR3 sequences, roughly 16% of which are singletons. Sequenced material: peripheral blood. These receptor sequences come from an adult man with Graves' ophthalmopathy.

The sample holds many counts of this clonotype. This chain connects TRBV20-1 to TRBJ2-7; 10 bases line up with TRBD2. The V and J ends lost 3 bases and 1 base, in that order; junction bases with no gene match: 3. The V gene's germline CDR1 is DFQATT and CDR2 SNEGSKA (reference sequence). The CDR3 has 14 amino acids. The CDR3 here is CSARWTSGSYEQYF. The CDR3 nucleotides are TGCAGTGCTAGGTGGACTAGCGGTTCCTACGAGCAGTACTTC.

This clonotype was seen repeatedly, ten times or more. The chain uses TRBV29-1 and TRBJ1-1; D is undetermined. This CDR3 has 12 amino acids. The germline V and J ends were trimmed by 4 bases and 0 bases, with 6 bases remaining between them. CDR1 is SQVTM and CDR2 is ANQGSEA in the germline V gene. The CDR3 reads CSVVYMNTEAFF. CDR3 in DNA: TGCAGCGTTGTTTATATGAACACTGAAGCTTTCTTT.

This clonotype was picked up many times. The chain carries TRBV6-2 or TRBV6-3 and TRBJ2-7, with D unresolved. Germline V CDR1 and CDR2: MNHEY, SVGEGT. CDR3 length: 13 amino acids. Between the trimmed V and J ends, which lost 5 bases and 4 bases, there was a span of 12 bases. The CDR3 loop reads CASSLLAPYEQYF. In DNA form, the CDR3 reads TGTGCCAGCAGTCTCCTGGCACCTTACGAGCAGTACTTC.